A single sample is the source of the 12 T cell receptor beta chains below, sequenced in a study of beta chain features in type 1 diabetes. General study points: Significant though moderate, a shortening of TCRB CDR3s appeared in all four CD4+ subsets of Type 1 diabetes patients.

Expressed TCRB transcripts got sequenced, as all isolated RNA was reverse transcribed. Produced via immunoSEQ multiplex PCR; TCRdb's table is partial and in-frame only. The sample holds hundreds of thousands of clones; around 15% are singletons and the top ten take 0.03% to 0.045%. No antigens are known for them. The sequenced material came from naive CD4+ T cells from blood. The receptors were sampled from a young man with type 1 diabetes.

This clone came up a few times. The chain is built from TRBV28 and TRBJ1-1, with 7 positions matching TRBD1. CDR3 length: 12 amino acids. Germline loops: CDR1 MDHEN, CDR2 SYDVKM. With V trimmed by 2 bases and J by 10 bases, 4 bases remained unmatched. The CDR3 coding sequence is TGTGCCAGCAGTTTAGAGGGGGCCGGAGCTTTCTTT. Its translation is CASSLEGAGAFF.

V and J are TRBV6-6 and TRBJ2-7; D is uncertain. Trimming removed 7 bases from V and 1 base from J, with 17 bases in between. Germline V CDR1 and CDR2: MNHNY, SVGAGI (reference sequence). The CDR3 is made up of 15 amino acids. In DNA, the CDR3 is TGTGCCAGCACCTTCCAAGATACAGCATCCTACGAGCAGTACTTC. Its protein is CASTFQDTASYEQYF.

The chain has TRBV5-4 and TRBJ1-1; D is undetermined. This CDR3 comprises 16 residues. V was shortened by 6 bases and J by 0 bases, with 18 bases between the two germline ends. The germline gives CDR1 SGHNT, CDR2 YYREEE (reference sequence). The CDR3 coding sequence is TGTGCCAGCATCCCATCCGACGGAAAACTGAACACTGAAGCTTTCTTT. This translates into CASIPSDGKLNTEAFF.

The gene calls are TRBV28 and TRBJ2-7, with D possibly TRBD2 on 6 matching bases. From germline, CDR1 is MDHEN and CDR2 SYDVKM. This CDR3 region has 14 residues. Deletions cut 6 bases from V and 1 base from J, with 13 bases between. The CDR3 coding sequence is TGTGCCAGCAGCGGGAGACTAGTTTCCTACGAGCAGTACTTC. It codes for CASSGRLVSYEQYF.

The chain recombines TRBV7-2 with TRBJ1-4; 7 bases line up with TRBD1. The CDR3 is made up of 15 amino acids. With 1 base clipped from V and 4 bases from J, the junction kept 3 bases outside the gene matches. Germline V gives CDR1 SGHTA, CDR2 FQGNSA. CDR3 amino acids: CASSLGDRDNEKLFF. The CDR3 DNA reads TGTGCCAGCAGCTTAGGAGACAGGGATAATGAAAAACTGTTTTTT.

This chain joins TRBV5-1 and TRBJ2-1, with D perhaps matching TRBD1 (5 bases). The CDR3 is made up of 14 amino acids. The V gene's germline CDR1 is SGHRS and CDR2 YFSETQ. V dropped 2 bases and J dropped 3 bases, with 9 bases sitting between them. The CDR3: CASSFDSFYNEQFF. CDR3 nucleotide sequence: TGCGCCAGCAGCTTTGACAGCTTCTACAATGAGCAGTTCTTC.

This clone was picked up a small number of times. The chain couples TRBV30 to TRBJ2-2; TRBD1 agrees at 9 bases. This CDR3 contains 15 residues. Losses at the gene ends were 4 bases for V and 3 bases for J; bases not matched to a gene: 6. The germline V gene encodes CDR1 GTSNPN and CDR2 SVGIG (reference sequence). The CDR3 DNA is TGTGCCTGGATTCCGACAGGGGGGTACACCGGGGAGCTGTTTTTT. Translation: CAWIPTGGYTGELFF.

This clone was recorded only once. The chain uses TRBV2 and TRBJ1-1, with a weak D call TRBD1 (5 bases). CDR3 size: 14 residues. V dropped 5 bases and J dropped 4 bases, with 14 bases sitting between them. Germline CDR1 SNHLY, CDR2 FYNNEI. The CDR3, as DNA: TGTGCCAGCAGTCCTGACAGATCTGTCACTGAAGCTTTCTTT. This codes for CASSPDRSVTEAFF.

This clone was detected only a few times. The gene calls are TRBV9 and TRBJ2-1; TRBD2 might be the D (5 bases). V was trimmed by 4 bases and J by 10 bases, leaving 12 bases between them. Germline V lookup: CDR1 SGDLS, CDR2 YYNGEE. The CDR3 length is 12 residues. The CDR3 region has the DNA TGTGCCAGCAGCCAGGACTGGCGGGAGCAGTTCTTC. Protein: CASSQDWREQFF.

J is TRBJ2-2 and V is TRBV30, with no clear D. Germline loops: CDR1 GTSNPN, CDR2 SVGIG (reference sequence). V dropped 3 bases and J dropped 6 bases, with 8 bases sitting between them. CDR3 length: 12 amino acids. The CDR3 nucleotides read TGTGCCTGGAGAGGTAAACCCGGGGAGCTGTTTTTT. Its protein is CAWRGKPGELFF.

This clone was observed once. The same CDR3 also results from other DNA sequences found in this sample. CDR3: CASSPRTGQETQYF. The CDR3 DNA reads TGTGCCAGCAGCCCCCGGACAGGGCAAGAGACCCAGTACTTC. This chain uses TRBV7-2 with TRBJ2-5, with TRBD1 matching over 8 bases. CDR1 SGHTA and CDR2 FQGNSA come from the germline V gene. This CDR3 contains 14 residues. Trimming at V came to 5 bases and at J to 2 bases, leaving 4 bases not matched to a gene.

J is TRBJ2-5 and V is TRBV28, with D perhaps given as TRBD1 or TRBD2 (5 bases each). This CDR3 is built from 13 residues. Between the trimmed V and J ends, which lost 6 bases and 5 bases, there was a span of 13 bases. Germline CDR1 and CDR2: MDHEN and SYDVKM. Written as DNA, the CDR3 is TGTGCCAGCAGGACCGGGACCAGGGAGACCCAGTACTTC. It codes for CASRTGTRETQYF. Combining the CDR3 with reference TRBV28 and TRBJ2-5 gives the whole variable domain DVKVTQSSRYLVKRTGEKVFLECVQDMDHENMFWYRQDPGLGLRLIYFSYDVKMKEKGDIPEGYSVSREKKERFSLILESASTNQTSMYLCASRTGTRETQYFGPGTRLLVL.